This is a list of T cell receptor beta chains from one sample in a study of T cell repertoires in cytomegalovirus infection. Using its own MiXCR run on the reads, TCRdb lists one record per CDR3 protein. Among some 170,000 distinct CDR3 sequences listed, roughly 15% were seen once. The specimen was CD8+ T cells from PBMCs. These receptors all come from a human donor in good health (CMV status not recorded). Some clones in this sample may be carry-over from other donors' samples. The CDR3 runs from the conserved cysteine through the conserved F or W. D genes are given only for firm matches. Some rows have no size entry. The others give once, few or many, or a class for an expanded clone.

j_call,clone_size,v_call,d_call,cdr3_aa,cdr3_nt
TRBJ2-7,.,TRBV2,.,CASSEVGPGDLSYEQYF,TGTGCCAGCAGTGAAGTGGGGCCAGGGGACCTCTCCTACGAGCAGTACTTC
TRBJ2-1,.,TRBV7-9,.,CASMVQGKRRYEQFF,TGTGCCAGCATGGTACAGGGTAAAAGGCGTTATGAGCAGTTCTTC
TRBJ1-1,.,TRBV28,TRBD1,CASSPSDRGLVTEAFF,TGTGCCAGCAGTCCCTCGGACAGGGGGCTTGTAACTGAAGCTTTCTTT
TRBJ2-5,few,TRBV29-1,TRBD2,CSTWTSGGQETQYF,TGCAGCACTTGGACTAGCGGGGGCCAAGAGACCCAGTACTTC
TRBJ1-6,few,TRBV7-2,.,CASSLVYSPLHF,TGTGCCAGCAGCTTAGTTTATTCACCCCTCCACTTT
TRBJ2-7,.,TRBV7-9,.,CASRLGREQYF,TGTGCCAGCAGGTTGGGGCGCGAGCAGTACTTC
TRBJ2-7,.,TRBV29-1,TRBD1,CSVGGQGAYEQYF,TGCAGCGTTGGGGGGCAGGGGGCCTACGAGCAGTACTTC
TRBJ1-5,.,TRBV6-5,TRBD1,CASSYPRTGFTQPQHF,TGTGCCAGCAGTTACCCCCGGACAGGGTTCACTCAGCCCCAGCATTTT
TRBJ2-5,.,TRBV13,.,CASSYPGGHQETQYF,TGTGCCAGCAGCTACCCCGGTGGACACCAAGAGACCCAGTACTTC
TRBJ2-5,.,TRBV12-3/TRBV12-4,.,CASSPPRTEETQYF,TGTGCCAGCTCACCCCCAAGGACCGAAGAGACCCAGTACTTC
TRBJ1-1,.,TRBV4-1,.,CASNLKAGNTEAFF,TGCGCCAGCAACCTTAAGGCAGGGAACACTGAAGCTTTCTTT
TRBJ2-1,many,TRBV6-5,.,CASSYTYFNEQFF,TGTGCCAGCAGTTACACCTATTTCAATGAGCAGTTCTTC
TRBJ2-1,.,TRBV7-9,.,CASSLPGSSSNEQFF,TGTGCCAGCAGCTTGCCGGGAAGTAGCTCTAATGAGCAGTTCTTC
TRBJ1-4,few,TRBV12-3/TRBV12-4,.,CASSLGHMEKLFF,TGTGCCAGCAGTTTAGGACATATGGAAAAACTGTTTTTT
TRBJ2-3,.,TRBV29-1,.,CSVDIEVADTQYF,TGCAGCGTTGACATAGAAGTAGCCGATACGCAGTATTTT
TRBJ1-1,many,TRBV7-2,.,CASSTKDRRHTEAFF,TGTGCCAGCAGCACCAAAGACAGGAGACACACTGAAGCTTTCTTT
TRBJ1-6,.,TRBV2,.,CASSSSQGSYNSPLHF,TGTGCCAGCTCTTCCTCACAGGGCTCCTATAATTCACCCCTCCACTTT
TRBJ2-1,.,TRBV6-2/TRBV6-3,.,CASSLHPNEQFF,TGTGCCAGCAGTTTACATCCGAATGAGCAGTTCTTC
TRBJ1-1,.,TRBV11-2,.,CASSGPEAFF,TGTGCCAGCAGCGGGCCTGAAGCTTTCTTT
TRBJ2-1,.,TRBV27,TRBD1,CASSLTIGQGYNEQFF,TGTGCCAGCAGCCTTACCATTGGACAGGGGTACAATGAGCAGTTCTTC
TRBJ2-3,few,TRBV24-1,.,CATSDLRGSTDTQYF,TGTGCCACCAGTGATTTGAGGGGAAGCACAGATACGCAGTATTTT